This T cell receptor (beta chain) was retrieved from a study of cytomegalovirus exposure and HLA in healthy donors. Study-wide findings and caveats: Most subjects had HLA-A and HLA-B alleles reportedly predicted accurately by TCR beta sequences. It was taken for granted in presence/absence analyses that sequencing depth across donors was roughly uniform.

Details on this clone: Its target is unknown.

The PCR was carried out with 60 Vbeta primers and 13 Jbeta primers. As processed by the authors: Per a later analysis, the number of unique TCR beta chains was approximately 80 million, of which roughly 9.9 million were shared. TCRdb keeps only in-frame clones here, not all; method: immunoSEQ multiplex PCR. The DNA was the basis for D and trimming; V, J and clone size are from that table. The sample gives 60,000 to 100,000 clones, around 76% of which show up once; about 5.5% is in the top ten. V was pared by 5 bases and J by 10 bases, with 6 bases of the junction left unmatched. Germline loops: CDR1 SGHTA, CDR2 FQGNSA. The CDR3 runs 13 residues. The donors, nominally healthy at sampling, likely had unrecorded immune exposures.

The TCR was taken from a male donor in good health and CMV-seropositive. The sequenced material came from PBMCs. The chain is built from TRBV7-2 and TRBJ2-1; TRBD2 aligns across 9 bases. CDR3: CASSRDLAGEQFF. The CDR3 DNA is TGTGCCAGCAGCCGTGATCTAGCGGGAGAGCAGTTCTTC.